A selection of T cell receptor beta chains follows, all from one sample in a study of beta chain features in type 1 diabetes. Here immunoSEQ multiplex PCR was the method, and the copy in TCRdb shows in-frame clones only, minus some. The sample contains about 390,000 clones, around a tenth of which appear only once. Sequencing was done on a sample of central memory CD4+ T cells from blood. Receptors originate from a man younger than 40 with type 1 diabetes. The CDR3 runs from the conserved cysteine through the conserved F or W. The D gene is left open where the match is weak. Rows give clone size only sometimes, using once, few, many, or a class for an expanded clone.

d_call	clone_size	v_call	j_call	cdr3_aa	cdr3_nt
TRBD2	NA	TRBV30	TRBJ2-5	CAYLTSGRAEYF	TGTGCCTACCTGACTAGCGGGAGGGCGGAGTACTTC
NA	NA	TRBV7-3	TRBJ2-4	CASSPNFAGAGAENIQYF	TGTGCCAGCAGCCCCAACTTTGCGGGGGCGGGAGCGGAAAACATTCAGTACTTC
TRBD1	NA	TRBV29-1	TRBJ1-1	CSGDRASTEAFF	TGCAGCGGGGACAGGGCGAGCACTGAAGCTTTCTTT
TRBD1	NA	TRBV2	TRBJ2-5	CASRRTGGQETQYF	TGTGCCAGCAGAAGGACAGGGGGGCAAGAGACCCAGTACTTC
NA	many	TRBV4-1	TRBJ1-2	CASSQVRGGYTF	TGCGCCAGCAGCCAAGTGAGGGGGGGCTACACCTTC
NA	NA	TRBV5-4	TRBJ1-3	CASSLAGDVSGNTIYF	TGTGCCAGCAGCTTGGCAGGGGACGTTTCTGGAAACACCATATATTTT
NA	NA	TRBV9	TRBJ1-1	CASSVGGYTEAFF	TGTGCCAGCAGCGTAGGGGGATACACTGAAGCTTTCTTT
TRBD1	NA	TRBV11-2	TRBJ2-7	CASSLTTGDFYEQYF	TGTGCCAGCAGCCTTACGACAGGGGACTTCTACGAGCAGTACTTC
NA	NA	TRBV7-9	TRBJ1-5	CASSSPYREKASNQPQHF	TGTGCCAGCAGCTCACCATACAGGGAGAAGGCCAGCAATCAGCCCCAGCATTTT
NA	NA	TRBV21-1	TRBJ2-6	CASSKGGGGQGRSGANVLTF	TGTGCCAGCAGCAAAGGGGGCGGGGGACAGGGTCGCTCTGGGGCCAACGTCCTGACTTTC
NA	NA	TRBV10-3	TRBJ1-5	CAISDQNDSNQPQHF	TGTGCCATCAGTGATCAGAATGATAGCAATCAGCCCCAGCATTTT
TRBD2	few	TRBV7-2	TRBJ2-1	CASSSPLAGDSSSYNEQFF	TGTGCCAGCAGCTCACCACTAGCGGGGGATTCGAGCTCCTACAATGAGCAGTTCTTC
TRBD1	NA	TRBV28	TRBJ1-2	CASEKGTGVGYTF	TGTGCCAGCGAAAAGGGGACAGGGGTTGGCTACACCTTC
TRBD1	few	TRBV28	TRBJ2-7	CASSSPTGGSYEQYF	TGTGCCAGCAGTTCCCCTACAGGGGGCTCCTACGAGCAGTACTTC
TRBD1	NA	TRBV4-2	TRBJ1-2	CASSYRPGTGVTYGYTF	TGTGCCAGCAGCTACCGTCCCGGGACAGGGGTGACCTATGGCTACACCTTC
NA	NA	TRBV28	TRBJ2-7	CASSLYAGPSSYEQYF	TGTGCCAGCAGTTTATATGCCGGGCCTAGCTCCTACGAGCAGTACTTC
NA	NA	TRBV28	TRBJ1-5	CASSEEGRLGQPQHF	TGTGCCAGCAGTGAGGAGGGGCGATTAGGTCAGCCCCAGCATTTT
TRBD2	few	TRBV7-3	TRBJ2-1	CASSAGNPGLANNEQFF	TGTGCCAGCAGCGCAGGGAATCCGGGACTAGCGAACAATGAGCAGTTCTTC
TRBD2	few	TRBV28	TRBJ2-7	CASSSRLAGGYYEQYF	TGTGCCAGCAGTTCACGACTAGCGGGAGGGTATTACGAGCAGTACTTC
NA	few	TRBV19	TRBJ1-5	CASSPEGSNQPQHF	TGTGCCAGTAGTCCTGAAGGGAGTAATCAGCCCCAGCATTTT
NA	few	TRBV5-1	TRBJ2-5	CASSNSGPQETQYF	TGCGCCAGCAGCAATTCAGGGCCCCAAGAGACCCAGTACTTC
NA	few	TRBV18	TRBJ2-1	CASSPSRANEQFF	TGTGCCAGCTCACCAAGCAGGGCCAATGAGCAGTTCTTC
TRBD1	few	TRBV27	TRBJ2-3	CASSRQGARDTQYF	TGTGCCAGCAGTAGACAGGGGGCTCGGGATACGCAGTATTTT
TRBD2	NA	TRBV4-1	TRBJ2-2	CASTSGRAGELFF	TGCGCCAGCACTAGCGGGAGGGCCGGGGAGCTGTTTTTT
NA	few	TRBV7-2	TRBJ2-2	CASSSLRTRRLVGELFF	TGTGCCAGCAGCTCCCTACGGACAAGGAGGTTGGTCGGGGAGCTGTTTTTT
TRBD1	NA	TRBV30	TRBJ2-5	CAWSLIRGRETQYF	TGTGCCTGGAGCCTGATAAGGGGGCGAGAGACCCAGTACTTC
NA	NA	TRBV6-1	TRBJ2-6	CASSEFGFLSGANVLTF	TGTGCCAGCAGTGAATTCGGTTTTCTCTCTGGGGCCAACGTCCTGACTTTC
TRBD1	NA	TRBV29-1	TRBJ1-2	CSVEDREGYTF	TGCAGCGTAGAGGACAGGGAAGGCTACACCTTC
TRBD2	NA	TRBV7-2	TRBJ2-1	CASRDTSGHNEQFF	TGTGCCAGCAGAGATACTAGCGGGCACAATGAGCAGTTCTTC
TRBD1	many	TRBV2	TRBJ1-2	CASQGQGNYGYTF	TGTGCCAGCCAAGGACAGGGGAACTATGGCTACACCTTC
TRBD2	few	TRBV28	TRBJ2-2	CASSLAGTNTGELFF	TGTGCCAGCAGCTTAGCGGGCACGAACACCGGGGAGCTGTTTTTT
TRBD2	many	TRBV25-1	TRBJ2-7	CASSDGTSGAYEQYF	TGTGCCAGCAGTGACGGGACTAGCGGGGCCTACGAGCAGTACTTC
NA	NA	TRBV7-9	TRBJ2-5	CASSLAFSAGAQETQYF	TGTGCCAGCAGCCTAGCTTTTTCGGCGGGGGCTCAAGAGACCCAGTACTTC
NA	few	TRBV12-5	TRBJ1-5	CASGLDGLNQPQHF	TGTGCTAGTGGTTTGGACGGGTTAAATCAGCCCCAGCATTTT
NA	NA	TRBV7-2	TRBJ2-7	CASSLGGTSYEQYF	TGTGCCAGCAGCTTAGGAGGGACCAGCTACGAGCAGTACTTC
TRBD2	NA	TRBV19	TRBJ2-7	CASSAEGRLAGYEQYF	TGTGCCAGTAGTGCCGAAGGTCGCCTAGCGGGTTACGAGCAGTACTTC
TRBD1	NA	TRBV4-1	TRBJ1-5	CASSRQGNGQPQHF	TGCGCCAGCAGCCGACAGGGGAACGGTCAGCCCCAGCATTTT
NA	NA	TRBV5-4	TRBJ2-5	CASSDRTTNSETQYF	TGTGCCAGCAGTGACAGAACAACAAATTCGGAGACCCAGTACTTC
NA	few	TRBV7-2	TRBJ1-2	CASSLDGANYGYTF	TGTGCCAGCAGCTTAGACGGAGCTAACTATGGCTACACCTTC
NA	NA	TRBV6-5	TRBJ1-1	CASSLVGANTEAFF	TGTGCCAGCAGTTTGGTAGGTGCCAACACTGAAGCTTTCTTT
TRBD2	many	TRBV28	TRBJ2-7	CASRPTGTSNEQYF	TGTGCCAGCAGGCCGACCGGGACTAGCAACGAGCAGTACTTC
TRBD2	few	TRBV5-5	TRBJ2-5	CASRRASGNGETQYF	TGTGCCAGCAGGCGCGCTAGCGGGAATGGGGAGACCCAGTACTTC
TRBD1	few	TRBV19	TRBJ2-2	CASSTGTGTGELFF	TGTGCCAGTAGTACTGGGACAGGCACCGGGGAGCTGTTTTTT
TRBD2	NA	TRBV5-4	TRBJ2-3	CASSQEAGLAMVQAQYF	TGTGCCAGCAGCCAGGAAGCGGGACTAGCGATGGTCCAGGCGCAGTATTTT
NA	few	TRBV7-2	TRBJ2-1	CASSLVWESNEQFF	TGTGCCAGCAGCTTAGTATGGGAATCCAATGAGCAGTTCTTC
NA	once	TRBV11-2	TRBJ2-7	CASSSGEAEQYF	TGTGCCAGCAGCTCGGGAGAGGCCGAGCAGTACTTC